The clone carrying this T cell receptor (beta chain) was picked up a small number of times. The data derive from a study of blood T cell repertoires in COVID-19. Across the whole study: T cells, B-cell-depleted T cells, or PBMCs supplied cDNA or gDNA.

TCRdb's table, derived via immunoSEQ multiplex PCR, lists solely in-frame clones and lacks some. This sample has around 84,000 clones; 85% to 90% occur once, and the top ten carry approximately 8%. Sequenced sample: peripheral blood. The TCR comes from an elderly man with active or convalescent COVID-19.

CDR3 protein: CASSSSNAGNQPQHF. In DNA form, the CDR3 reads TGTGCCAGCAGTTCCAGTAACGCGGGCAATCAGCCCCAGCATTTT. The chain carries TRBV6-5 and TRBJ1-5; the D is unclear. V lost 4 bases, J lost 2 bases, and 12 bases lay in between. The CDR3 is made up of 15 amino acids. The germline gives CDR1 MNHEY, CDR2 SVGAGI.